This entry describes one TCR beta chain. The entry originates in a study of OX40 agonist ivuxolimab in advanced cancers. This CDR3 spans 15 amino acids. Looked up from germline, CDR1 is MDHEN and CDR2 is SYDVKM. Trimming stripped 4 bases from V and 1 base from J, with 12 bases between. Assay used: immunoSEQ multiplex PCR; TCRdb lists only in-frame clones, some missing. The data hold 70,000 to 95,000 clones, with over 75% observed a single time. This sequence joins TRBV28 and TRBJ2-3; D remains unclear. The clonotype originates from an adult with an advanced solid tumor such as melanoma, head and neck, liver or kidney cancer. Sample: CD4+ or CD8+ T cells sorted from blood, taken in a trial of the OX40 agonist ivuxolimab. Here the CDR3 reads CASSSPTGGTDTQYF. CDR3 nucleotides: TGTGCCAGCAGTTCACCGACTGGGGGCACAGATACGCAGTATTTT.